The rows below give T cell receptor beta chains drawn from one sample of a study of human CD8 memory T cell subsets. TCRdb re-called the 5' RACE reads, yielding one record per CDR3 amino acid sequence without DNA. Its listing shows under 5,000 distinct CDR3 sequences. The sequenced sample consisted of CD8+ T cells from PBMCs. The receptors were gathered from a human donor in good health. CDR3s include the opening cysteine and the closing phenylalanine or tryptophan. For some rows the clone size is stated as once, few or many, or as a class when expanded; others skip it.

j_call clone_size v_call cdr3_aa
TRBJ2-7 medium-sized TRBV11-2 CASSLVYEQYF
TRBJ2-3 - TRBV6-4 CASSDKRGETDTQYF
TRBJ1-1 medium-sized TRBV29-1 CSVPNGWVPEDTEAFF
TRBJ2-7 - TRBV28 CASSFPTTSGSSFESYEQYF
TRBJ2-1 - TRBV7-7 CASSLSPGQEVDEQFF
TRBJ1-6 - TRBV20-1 CSARVFMGSSYNSPLHF
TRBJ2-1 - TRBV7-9 CASSLDLSYNEQFF
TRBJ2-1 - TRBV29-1 CSGLGASGRVEQFF
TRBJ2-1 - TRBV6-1 CASSALAGSYNEQFF
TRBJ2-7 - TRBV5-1 CASSSTTPAVNEQYF
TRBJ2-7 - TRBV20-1 CSARAWGSDSYEQYF
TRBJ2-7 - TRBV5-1 CASSSRTTRRDEQYF
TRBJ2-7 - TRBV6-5 CASSYEAEPYEQYF
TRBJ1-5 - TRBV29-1 CSVAGTGDRDQPQHF
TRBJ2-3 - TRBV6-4 CASSGGTSGQDTQYF
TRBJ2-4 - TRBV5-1 CASSSGQNIQYF
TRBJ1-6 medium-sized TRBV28 CASSIFRDGNNSPLHF
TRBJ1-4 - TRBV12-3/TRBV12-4 CASSSSWSNEKLFF
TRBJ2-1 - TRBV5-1 CASSFGDRGLYNEQFF
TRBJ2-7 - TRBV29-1 CRTGQEDDYEQYF
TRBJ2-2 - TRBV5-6 CASSLFTNPGELFF
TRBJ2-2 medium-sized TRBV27 CASTIVEGRELFF
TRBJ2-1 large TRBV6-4 CASSDEGQGANEQFF
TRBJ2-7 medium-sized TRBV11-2 CASSLESGTSIHEQYF
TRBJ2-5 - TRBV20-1 CSARDSLGGSTETQYF
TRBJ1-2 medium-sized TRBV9 CASSVDGTDNYGYTF
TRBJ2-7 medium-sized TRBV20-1 CSASLVPSGSSEQYF
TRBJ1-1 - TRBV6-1 CASSEVEENTEAFF
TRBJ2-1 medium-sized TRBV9 CASSPPGGPYEQFF
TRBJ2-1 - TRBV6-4 CASSDSIADGPTVQFF
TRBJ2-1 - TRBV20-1 CSASGLAGEREQFF
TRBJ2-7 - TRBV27 CASSLSGLGTYEQYF
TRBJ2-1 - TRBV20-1 CSASGPNEQFF
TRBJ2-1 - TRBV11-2 CASSHRRGRGRVYNEQFF
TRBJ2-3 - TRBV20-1 CSARDLLALSTDTQYF
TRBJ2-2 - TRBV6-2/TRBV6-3 CASNTEAWTGDTGELFF
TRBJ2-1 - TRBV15 CATSPGLAGSDEQFF
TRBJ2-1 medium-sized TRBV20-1 CSALGIADTSSNEQFF
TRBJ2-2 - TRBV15 CATSSTKTGELFF
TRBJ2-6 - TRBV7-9 CASSLTLSGANVLTF
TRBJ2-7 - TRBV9 CASSVAGDWRHEQYF
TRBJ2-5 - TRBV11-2 CASSFYSSVEQETQYF
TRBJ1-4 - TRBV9 CASSVAGGATEKLFF